This T cell receptor (beta chain) is drawn from a study of T cells after yellow fever vaccination. This clonotype was counted ten times or more. The antigen is undetermined. The CDR3 contains 14 residues. CDR1 and CDR2 (germline): MNHEY, SVGEGT. V lost 0 bases to trimming and J lost 7 bases, with 9 bases between them. Study results and limitations: There was a small share of clonotypes that showed up in both the CD4 and CD8 compartments. The bulk population could contribute abundant contaminating clonotypes to FACS-sorted repertoires.

MiXCR, run by TCRdb on the 5' RACE reads, gives a single entry per CDR3 protein. Of approximately 580,000 distinct CDR3 sequences listed, roughly a sixth are singletons. Specimen: PBMCs, collected around 5 days after the first yellow fever vaccination. The chain uses TRBV6-2 or TRBV6-3 and TRBJ2-2; the D gene is possibly TRBD2 (5 bases). The receptor's source is a man aged 18 to 35 who received the YFV17D yellow fever vaccine. The CDR3 here is CASSYSAGRGELFF. The CDR3 DNA sequence: TGTGCCAGCAGTTACTCGGCGGGCCGCGGGGAGCTGTTTTTT.